These 22 T cell receptor beta chains originate from one sample sequenced in a study of T cells expressing NK-cell markers. TCRdb reprocessed the 5' RACE reads and reports one entry per CDR3 protein, with no DNA. The data include 400,000 to 550,000 distinct CDR3 sequences; the top ten clones carry 7.3%. The sequencing input was blood T cells: a sorted CD56 or NKG2C T cell subset, CD4+ or CD8+ T cells, or bulk PBMC T cells (not recorded which). The receptors come from a woman aged 18-69 years in good health.

The J gene is TRBJ2-2, the V gene TRBV3-1. From germline, CDR1 is LGHDT and CDR2 YNNKEL (reference sequence). The CDR3 has 16 residues. The chain's CDR3 is CASSQERVSMTGELFF. The entire variable domain, with the rest obtained from reference TRBV3-1 and TRBJ2-2, is as follows: DTAVSQTPKYLVTQMGNDKSIKCEQNLGHDTMYWYKQDSKKFLKIMFSYNNKELIINETVPNRFSPKSPDKAHLNLHINSLELGDSAVYFCASSQERVSMTGELFFGEGSRLTVL.

CDR3 amino acids: CASSLALGTSGTGELFF. V and J are TRBV7-2 and TRBJ2-2; TCRdb outputs TRBD2, but without DNA this stays unchecked. Per the germline V gene, CDR1 is SGHTA and CDR2 is FQGNSA. The CDR3 covers 17 residues.

This rearrangement joins TRBV18 to TRBJ2-2; TCRdb returns TRBD2, unconfirmable since there is no DNA. The CDR3 totals 13 residues. CDR1 is KGHSH and CDR2 is LQKENI in the germline V gene. CDR3 region: CASSLGPYGELFF.

The V call is TRBV5-1, the J call TRBJ2-5. The germline CDR1 and CDR2 sequences are SGHRS and YFSETQ. The CDR3 runs to 14 residues. The CDR3 here is CASSLAGDGETQYF.

The CDR3 here is CSAPGLAGTSYEQYF. V and J are TRBV20-1 and TRBJ2-7; TCRdb designates TRBD2, a call that cannot be tested without DNA. Germline values: CDR1 DFQATT, CDR2 SNEGSKA (reference sequence). The length of the CDR3 is 15 residues.

The chain employs TRBV12-3 or TRBV12-4 and TRBJ2-6. The CDR3 consists of 15 residues. CDR3 protein: CASSLSNPGANVLTF.

The chain combines TRBV30 with TRBJ1-5; TCRdb indicates TRBD1, and absent DNA this call remains unverified. Germline V gives CDR1 GTSNPN, CDR2 SVGIG (reference sequence). The CDR3 loop spans 13 amino acids. This chain's CDR3 is CAWRQGFDQPQHF.

V and J are TRBV18 and TRBJ2-5; the D call of TRBD2 rests on TCRdb alone, since no DNA is present to check it. Germline V lookup: CDR1 KGHSH, CDR2 LQKENI. CDR3 length: 18 amino acids. CDR3 in amino acids: CASSPMKTTSGGRETQYF.

The chain carries TRBV5-5 and TRBJ2-2; TCRdb lists TRBD1, though no DNA is available to test this call. Germline lookup yields CDR1 SGHKS and CDR2 YYEKEE (reference sequence). CDR3 length: 15 residues. The CDR3 here is CASSLEGGRTGELFF.

The rearrangement uses TRBV18 and TRBJ2-3. The CDR3 extends over 13 amino acids. CDR1 and CDR2 (germline): KGHSH, LQKENI. The CDR3 reads CASSPIRRDTQYF. The full variable domain, with the rest looked up from reference TRBV18 and TRBJ2-3, is NAGVMQNPRHLVRRRGQEARLRCSPMKGHSHVYWYRQLPEEGLKFMVYLQKENIIDESGMPKERFSAEFPKEGPSILRIQQVVRGDSAAYFCASSPIRRDTQYFGPGTRLTVL.

This chain connects TRBV12-3 or TRBV12-4 to TRBJ2-5; as DNA is missing, the TRBD1 call by TCRdb cannot be tested. The CDR3 length is 13 residues. CDR3 sequence reads: CASGEAGKETQYF.

The rearrangement joins TRBV20-1 to TRBJ2-7; the D call of TRBD1 rests on TCRdb alone, since no DNA is present to check it. The CDR3 is 14 amino acids. Germline CDR1 is DFQATT and CDR2 is SNEGSKA (reference sequence). The chain's CDR3 is CSARMTSGGYEQYF.

The chain uses TRBV19 and TRBJ1-2. The CDR3 consists of 14 residues. The germline V gene has CDR1 LNHDA and CDR2 SQIVND (reference sequence). The CDR3 sequence is CASSIKEGTGGYTF.

This rearrangement joins TRBV27 to TRBJ1-3. Germline V gives CDR1 MNHEY, CDR2 SMNVEV (reference sequence). The CDR3 extends over 12 amino acids. CDR3 in amino acids: CASSLRGNTIYF.

This chain links TRBV5-1 with TRBJ2-2; as DNA is missing, the TRBD1 call by TCRdb cannot be tested. CDR3 size: 16 residues. Germline V gene lookup returns CDR1 SGHRS and CDR2 YFSETQ. Here the CDR3 reads CASSLYGTGVTGELFF.

V gene TRBV12-3 or TRBV12-4 combines with J gene TRBJ1-1. The CDR3 spans 12 residues. This CDR3 reads CASSFLAGEAFF.

The genes are TRBV6-1 and TRBJ2-3; TCRdb's D call, TRBD2, is unchecked because there is no DNA. The CDR3 runs to 16 residues. In germline, CDR1 is MNHNS, CDR2 SASEGT. The CDR3 is CASSPGTSGRRDTQYF.

The rearrangement uses TRBV6-2 or TRBV6-3 and TRBJ2-5; TCRdb outputs TRBD2, but without DNA this stays unchecked. Germline V lookup: CDR1 MNHEY, CDR2 SVGEGT. CDR3 length equals 15 residues. CDR3 sequence reads: CASSEPLAGAETQYF.

The rearrangement links TRBV29-1 to TRBJ2-1; the TCRdb D gene call, TRBD2, has no DNA to confirm it. The germline V gene has CDR1 SQVTM and CDR2 ANQGSEA. CDR3 length: 14 residues. The CDR3 loop is CSAGTSGAYNEQFF.

The chain employs TRBV5-1 and TRBJ1-2; TCRdb's D call, TRBD1, is unchecked because there is no DNA. There are 13 residues in the CDR3. Germline V gene sequence: CDR1 SGHRS, CDR2 YFSETQ. The CDR3 region is CASSTGEPYGYTF. Combining the CDR3 with reference TRBV5-1 and TRBJ1-2 gives the whole variable domain KAGVTQTPRYLIKTRGQQVTLSCSPISGHRSVSWYQQTPGQGLQFLFEYFSETQRNKGNFPGRFSGRQFSNSRSEMNVSTLELGDSALYLCASSTGEPYGYTFGSGTRLTVV.

V gene TRBV19 combines with J gene TRBJ1-5. The CDR3 is 14 amino acids. Germline lookup yields CDR1 LNHDA and CDR2 SQIVND (reference sequence). CDR3 sequence: CATSRKAVNQPQHF. Variable domain in full (rest from reference TRBV19 and TRBJ1-5): DGGITQSPKYLFRKEGQNVTLSCEQNLNHDAMYWYRQDPGQGLRLIYYSQIVNDFQKGDIAEGYSVSREKKESFPLTVTSAQKNPTAFYLCATSRKAVNQPQHFGDGTRLSIL.

The chain combines TRBV7-2 with TRBJ2-2. Looked up from germline, CDR1 is SGHTA and CDR2 is FQGNSA. This CDR3 comprises 16 residues. The CDR3 loop reads CASSSGGVANTGELFF.